A single sample gave rise to the 24 T cell receptor beta chains below, sequenced in a study of T cell responses to AZD1222 COVID-19 vaccine. Using immunoSEQ multiplex PCR, the repertoire was profiled, and TCRdb retains in-frame clones only, with some absent. The sample holds over 45,000 clones, over 75% seen once. The sample in question was peripheral blood, obtained 28 days after the second AZD1222 dose. Receptors originate from an adult who received the AZD1222 COVID-19 vaccine.

J is TRBJ1-5 and V is TRBV5-5; 7 nucleotides align to TRBD1. Germline loops: CDR1 SGHKS, CDR2 YYEKEE (reference sequence). V shed 1 base, J shed 7 bases, and the junction held 8 bases outside the gene matches. The CDR3 is 15 residues long. The CDR3 loop is CASSLRAGGWQPQHF. The CDR3 DNA reads TGTGCCAGCAGCTTGCGAGCAGGGGGATGGCAGCCCCAGCATTTT.

The V call is TRBV6-1, the J call TRBJ2-7; D is ambiguous. Germline V gene lookup returns CDR1 MNHNS and CDR2 SASEGT. The CDR3 has 12 residues. Trimming cost V 3 bases and J 2 bases, with 5 bases left between them. The CDR3 sequence is CASSDGAYEQYF. DNA of the CDR3: TGTGCCAGCAGTGATGGGGCCTACGAGCAGTACTTC.

The V gene is TRBV6-1, the J gene TRBJ1-5; TRBD1 aligns across 9 bases. This CDR3 is built from 17 residues. The V and J ends lost 2 bases and 2 bases, in that order; junction bases with no gene match: 7. Germline V CDR1 and CDR2: MNHNS, SASEGT. The CDR3 sequence: CASSEYPRTGGNQPQHF. The CDR3 DNA reads TGTGCCAGCAGTGAATACCCTAGGACAGGGGGCAATCAGCCCCAGCATTTT.

The V call is TRBV5-1, the J call TRBJ2-7, with D perhaps matching TRBD2 (5 bases). In germline, CDR1 is SGHRS, CDR2 YFSETQ. The CDR3 spans 14 residues. Trimming stripped 4 bases from V and 2 bases from J, with 13 bases between. The CDR3 reads CASSTGSGTYEQYF. The CDR3, as DNA: TGCGCCAGCAGCACCGGTTCGGGGACCTACGAGCAGTACTTC. The full variable domain, in which reference TRBV5-1 and TRBJ2-7 provide the parts outside the CDR3, is KAGVTQTPRYLIKTRGQQVTLSCSPISGHRSVSWYQQTPGQGLQFLFEYFSETQRNKGNFPGRFSGRQFSNSRSEMNVSTLELGDSALYLCASSTGSGTYEQYFGPGTRLTVT.

The chain recombines TRBV7-9 with TRBJ1-2; tentatively, D is TRBD1 (6 bases). The CDR3 is made up of 14 amino acids. The germline V gene has CDR1 SEHNR and CDR2 FQNEAQ (reference sequence). Trimming pared 5 bases from V and 2 bases from J, leaving 12 bases between. CDR3 nucleotide sequence: TGTGCCAGCAGCCCGGACAGTTTCAACTATGGCTACACCTTC. Translating it yields CASSPDSFNYGYTF.

The chain has TRBV5-4 and TRBJ1-4; 7 bases map to TRBD1. The germline V gene has CDR1 SGHNT and CDR2 YYREEE (reference sequence). This CDR3 is 16 amino acids long. Unmatched junction bases numbered 5, after V lost 0 bases and J lost 3 bases. CDR3 sequence: CASSLDRGYANEKLFF. CDR3 nucleotide sequence: TGTGCCAGCAGCTTGGACAGGGGATATGCTAATGAAAAACTGTTTTTT. The entire variable domain, with the rest obtained from reference TRBV5-4 and TRBJ1-4, is as follows: ETGVTQSPTHLIKTRGQQVTLRCSSQSGHNTVSWYQQALGQGPQFIFQYYREEENGRGNFPPRFSGLQFPNYSSELNVNALELDDSALYLCASSLDRGYANEKLFFGSGTQLSVL.

The chain couples TRBV7-9 to TRBJ2-2, with TRBD1 matching 9 bases. This CDR3 has 19 amino acids. Germline CDR1 reads SEHNR; CDR2 reads FQNEAQ (reference sequence). Trimming removed 2 bases from V and 2 bases from J; junction bases left unmatched: 12. The CDR3 sequence: CASSLSRRHRGPNTGELFF. CDR3 coding DNA: TGTGCCAGCAGCTTATCACGGAGGCACAGGGGGCCTAACACCGGGGAGCTGTTTTTT.

The J gene is TRBJ2-2, the V gene TRBV13; possibly TRBD2 for D (5 bases). Germline V gene data show CDR1 as PRHDT and CDR2 as FYEKMQ (reference sequence). With 5 bases removed from V and 6 bases from J, the gap between germline ends came to 19 bases. The CDR3 contains 16 residues. The CDR3 loop is CASSPDYRDRSGELFF. DNA for the CDR3: TGTGCCAGCAGCCCCGATTACCGGGATCGCTCCGGGGAGCTGTTTTTT.

In this sample, this clone turned up once. The V gene is TRBV19, the J gene TRBJ2-1, with 8 bases fitting TRBD2. Germline assignment: CDR1 LNHDA and CDR2 SQIVND (reference sequence). The ends lost 6 bases at V and 5 bases at J; junction bases unmatched: 9. CDR3 size: 15 residues. The CDR3 DNA sequence: TGTGCCAGTAGGTGGGTAGCGGGATCCCACAATGAGCAGTTCTTC. This encodes CASRWVAGSHNEQFF.

The V and J genes are TRBV7-3 and TRBJ2-1, with no clear D. V lost 5 bases and J 3 bases, leaving 17 bases between the germline ends. Looked up from germline, CDR1 is SGHTA and CDR2 is FQGTGA. The length of the CDR3 is 16 residues. The CDR3 spells CASSPLVKAFYNEQFF. As DNA, the CDR3 is TGTGCCAGCAGCCCCCTAGTGAAGGCCTTCTACAATGAGCAGTTCTTC.

This clone has just a few counts. The rearrangement joins TRBV28 to TRBJ1-2; D perhaps matches TRBD1 (6 bases). The V and J ends lost 1 base and 3 bases respectively, with 18 bases between them. The CDR3 consists of 17 residues. Germline-derived CDR1 and CDR2 are MDHEN and SYDVKM. The chain's CDR3 is CASSLSTGSYLDYGYTF. The CDR3, as DNA: TGTGCCAGCAGTTTATCCACAGGGAGTTATCTTGACTATGGCTACACCTTC.

This chain uses TRBV5-4 with TRBJ2-1; maybe TRBD1 (6 bases). The germline V gene has CDR1 SGHNT and CDR2 YYREEE (reference sequence). This CDR3 is 15 amino acids long. Trimming removed 1 base from V and 10 bases from J, with 18 bases in between. CDR3 loop: CASSLLGGPTGEQFF. For the CDR3, the DNA is TGTGCCAGCAGCTTGTTAGGGGGTCCCACGGGAGAGCAGTTCTTC.

This clone has just one count. The J gene is TRBJ2-7, the V gene TRBV5-1; D may be TRBD1 (5 bases). CDR1 is SGHRS, CDR2 YFSETQ, per germline. Trimming removed 1 base from V and 2 bases from J, with 7 bases in between. The CDR3 is 13 amino acids. The CDR3 is CASSLRGAYEQYF. Written as DNA, the CDR3 is TGCGCCAGCAGCTTGAGGGGCGCCTACGAGCAGTACTTC.

The chain recombines TRBV5-1 with TRBJ1-4; D might be TRBD1 (6 bases). Germline assignment: CDR1 SGHRS and CDR2 YFSETQ. This CDR3 region has 16 residues. Trimming removed 0 bases at V and 0 bases at J, with 9 bases between. In DNA, the CDR3 is TGCGCCAGCAGCTTGGGGACAGCAGCAACTAATGAAAAACTGTTTTTT. Its translation is CASSLGTAATNEKLFF.

The chain carries TRBV6-5 and TRBJ2-7; TRBD1 aligns across 9 bases. The J segment lost 3 bases and the V segment lost 5 bases, leaving 8 bases of the junction unmatched. Germline CDR1 reads MNHEY; CDR2 reads SVGAGI. This CDR3 spans 15 amino acids. The CDR3 nucleotides are TGTGCCAGCAGTAAACCGGGACAGGGCTACTACGAGCAGTACTTC. It translates to CASSKPGQGYYEQYF.

This clone was seen a handful of times. The chain recombines TRBV6-1 with TRBJ2-6; possibly TRBD1 or TRBD2 for D (5 bases each). Trimming took 0 bases from V and 0 from J, leaving 12 bases between them. CDR1 MNHNS and CDR2 SASEGT come from the germline V gene. This CDR3 is built from 18 residues. The CDR3 here is CASSEALFGASGANVLTF. CDR3 nucleotides: TGTGCCAGCAGTGAAGCGCTATTCGGGGCCTCTGGGGCCAACGTCCTGACTTTC.

The chain is built from TRBV10-3 and TRBJ1-1; 10 nucleotides align to TRBD1. V lost 3 bases and J lost 0; bases outside the gene matches: 7. Germline loops: CDR1 ENHRY, CDR2 SYGVKD. The CDR3 runs to 17 residues. Here the CDR3 reads CAISDGTGAGMNTEAFF. Written as DNA, the CDR3 is TGTGCCATCAGTGACGGGACAGGGGCTGGAATGAACACTGAAGCTTTCTTT.

CDR3 amino acids: CASSQLLFGTGTGGYTF. The CDR3 DNA reads as TGTGCCAGCAGCCAATTGTTATTCGGCACAGGGACGGGCGGCTACACCTTC. The V call is TRBV3-1 (or the pseudogene TRBV3-2), the J call TRBJ1-2, with a possible D match to TRBD1 (6 bases). V was shortened by 2 bases and J by 8 bases, with 24 bases between the two germline ends. CDR1 is LGHDT, CDR2 YNNKEL, per germline (reference sequence). This CDR3 has 17 amino acids.

J is TRBJ2-1 and V is TRBV29-1; 9 nucleotides match TRBD1. Germline V gives CDR1 SQVTM, CDR2 ANQGSEA. Losses at the gene ends were 8 bases for V and 6 bases for J; bases not matched to a gene: 5. The CDR3 runs 12 residues. This CDR3 is CSKQGAFNEQFF. In DNA, the CDR3 is TGCAGCAAACAGGGGGCATTCAATGAGCAGTTCTTC.

The V gene is TRBV2, the J gene TRBJ2-7, with no clear D. V dropped 1 base and J dropped 1 base, with 11 bases sitting between them. Germline V gene sequence: CDR1 SNHLY, CDR2 FYNNEI. The CDR3 contains 15 residues. CDR3 sequence reads: CASSEEGGRSYEQYF. Here the CDR3 DNA reads TGTGCCAGCAGTGAAGAGGGCGGAAGGTCCTACGAGCAGTACTTC.

This rearrangement joins TRBV6-5 to TRBJ2-7, with D possibly being TRBD1 (6 bases). The CDR3 is 14 residues long. Germline V CDR1 and CDR2: MNHEY, SVGAGI. Trimming removed 6 bases from V and 3 bases from J, with 15 bases in between. In DNA, the CDR3 is TGTGCCAGCAGCAGAGGGGGAACCAACTACGAGCAGTACTTC. It is translated as CASSRGGTNYEQYF.

This chain joins TRBV28 and TRBJ2-1, with 9 bases identical to TRBD2. This CDR3 is built from 16 residues. The ends lost 5 bases at V and 2 bases at J; junction bases unmatched: 7. Looked up from germline, CDR1 is MDHEN and CDR2 is SYDVKM. The DNA for the CDR3 is TGTGCCAGCAGTCCCGGACCTAGCGGGACCTACAATGAGCAGTTCTTC. This gives the protein CASSPGPSGTYNEQFF.

Only one count was recorded for this clone. The chain has TRBV6-1 and TRBJ2-2, with 10 nucleotides matching TRBD2. The CDR3 length is 16 residues. The J segment lost 4 bases and the V segment lost 6 bases, leaving 8 bases of the junction unmatched. Germline V gene sequence: CDR1 MNHNS, CDR2 SASEGT. CDR3 in amino acids: CASRELAGTGTGELFF. CDR3 DNA: TGTGCCAGCAGGGAACTAGCGGGGACGGGCACCGGGGAGCTGTTTTTT.

The chain is built from TRBV7-8 and TRBJ1-1; D uncertain. The V and J ends lost 1 base and 4 bases respectively, with 10 bases between them. The CDR3 sequence is 14 residues long. Germline V gene sequence: CDR1 SGHVS, CDR2 FQNEAQ. The CDR3 reads CASSLGREPTEAFF. CDR3 nucleotides: TGTGCCAGCAGCTTAGGTCGGGAGCCCACTGAAGCTTTCTTT.